Detailed here is one T cell receptor (beta chain). The V end was cut by 4 bases, the J end by 0 bases, with 18 bases between. The CDR3 has 17 residues. Germline CDR1 KGHSH, CDR2 LQKENI. The data are from a study of blood T cell repertoires in COVID-19. Looking at the study overall: The samples span acute and convalescent COVID-19 from the United States, Italy and Spain. In each case, the material was cDNA or gDNA derived from T cells, B-cell-depleted T cells, or PBMCs.

Original processing notes: Estimates of nucleated cell counts were drawn from the amplification of reference gene primers. Method: immunoSEQ multiplex PCR; TCRdb's copy keeps in-frame clones and lacks some. The V and J calls and clone size were taken over from that table, and D and trimming were inferred from the DNA. Of 90,000 to 120,000 clones listed, roughly 90% are singletons. J is TRBJ1-1 and V is TRBV18, with a tentative D call TRBD1 (6 bases). This TCR came from a man aged 35 to 55 with active or convalescent COVID-19. The sequenced sample consisted of peripheral blood. This CDR3 reads CASSRLAPGDLNTEAFF. In DNA, the CDR3 is TGTGCCAGCTCACGCCTCGCGCCAGGGGACCTGAACACTGAAGCTTTCTTT.